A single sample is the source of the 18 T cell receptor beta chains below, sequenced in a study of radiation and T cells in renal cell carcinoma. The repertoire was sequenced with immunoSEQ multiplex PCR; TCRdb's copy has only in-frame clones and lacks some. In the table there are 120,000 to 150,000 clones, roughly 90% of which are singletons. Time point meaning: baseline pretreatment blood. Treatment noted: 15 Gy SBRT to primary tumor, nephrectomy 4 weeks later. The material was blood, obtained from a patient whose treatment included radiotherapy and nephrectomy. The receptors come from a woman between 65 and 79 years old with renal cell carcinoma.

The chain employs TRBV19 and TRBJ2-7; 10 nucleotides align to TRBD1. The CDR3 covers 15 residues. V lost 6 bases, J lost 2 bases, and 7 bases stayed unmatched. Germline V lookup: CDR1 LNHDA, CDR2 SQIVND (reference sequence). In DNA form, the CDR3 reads TGTGCCAGTAGAAGGGAGGGGACAGGGGCCTACGAGCAGTACTTC. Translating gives CASRREGTGAYEQYF.

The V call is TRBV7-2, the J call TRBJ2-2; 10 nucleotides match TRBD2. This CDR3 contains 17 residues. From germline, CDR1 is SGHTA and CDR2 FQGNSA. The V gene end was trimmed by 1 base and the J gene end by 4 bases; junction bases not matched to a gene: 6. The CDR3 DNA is TGTGCCAGCAGCTTAGTCGGAGCGGGGGGGCCCACCGGGGAGCTGTTTTTT. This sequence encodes CASSLVGAGGPTGELFF.

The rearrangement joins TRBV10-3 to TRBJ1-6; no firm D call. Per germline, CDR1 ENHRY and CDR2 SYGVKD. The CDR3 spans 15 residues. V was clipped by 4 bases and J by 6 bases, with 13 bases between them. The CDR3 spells CAISGSGETNSPLHF. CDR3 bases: TGTGCCATCAGTGGATCCGGGGAAACTAATTCACCCCTCCACTTT.

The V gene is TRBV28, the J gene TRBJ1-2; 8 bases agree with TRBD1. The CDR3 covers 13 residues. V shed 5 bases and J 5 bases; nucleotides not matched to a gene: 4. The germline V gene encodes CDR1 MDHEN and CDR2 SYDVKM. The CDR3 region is CASSLQGAYGYTF. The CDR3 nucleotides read TGTGCCAGCAGTCTTCAGGGGGCGTATGGCTACACCTTC.

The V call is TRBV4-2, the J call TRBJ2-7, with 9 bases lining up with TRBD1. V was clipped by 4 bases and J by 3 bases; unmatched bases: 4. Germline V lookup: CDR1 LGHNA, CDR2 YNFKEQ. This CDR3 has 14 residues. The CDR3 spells CASSPGQGNYEQYF. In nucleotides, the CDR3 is TGTGCCAGCAGCCCCGGACAGGGGAACTACGAGCAGTACTTC.

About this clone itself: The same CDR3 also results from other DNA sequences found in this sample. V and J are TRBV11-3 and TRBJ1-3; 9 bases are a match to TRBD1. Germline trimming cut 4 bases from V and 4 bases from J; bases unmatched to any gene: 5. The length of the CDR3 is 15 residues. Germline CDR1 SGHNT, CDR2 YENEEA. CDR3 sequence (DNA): TGTGCCAGCAGCTCAACAGGGGGCGGCGGAAACACCATATATTTT. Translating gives CASSSTGGGGNTIYF.

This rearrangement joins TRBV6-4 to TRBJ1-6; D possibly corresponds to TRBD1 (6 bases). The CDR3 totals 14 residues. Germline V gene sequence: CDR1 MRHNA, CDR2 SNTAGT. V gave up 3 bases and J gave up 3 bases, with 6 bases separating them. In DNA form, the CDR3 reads TGTGCCAGCAGTGAACAGGGCTATAATTCACCCCTCCACTTT. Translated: CASSEQGYNSPLHF.

The CDR3 sequence: CASSLDRDTEAFF. For the CDR3, the DNA is TGTGCCAGCAGCTTGGACCGCGACACTGAAGCTTTCTTT. The V gene is TRBV5-6, the J gene TRBJ1-1; D is undetermined. Germline V gene data show CDR1 as SGHDT and CDR2 as YYEEEE. This CDR3 comprises 13 residues. The V and J ends lost 0 bases and 3 bases respectively, with 6 bases between them.

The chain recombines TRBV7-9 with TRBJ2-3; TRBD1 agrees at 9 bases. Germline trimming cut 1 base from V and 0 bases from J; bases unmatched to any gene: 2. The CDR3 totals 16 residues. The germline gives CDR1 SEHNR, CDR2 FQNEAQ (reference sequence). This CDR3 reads CASSLGGTGSTDTQYF. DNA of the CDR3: TGTGCCAGCAGCTTAGGAGGGACAGGGAGCACAGATACGCAGTATTTT.

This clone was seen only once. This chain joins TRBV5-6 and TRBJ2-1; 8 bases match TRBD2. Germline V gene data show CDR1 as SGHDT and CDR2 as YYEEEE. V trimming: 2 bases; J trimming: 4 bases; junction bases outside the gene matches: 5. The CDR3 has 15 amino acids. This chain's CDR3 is CASSFGAGAYNEQFF. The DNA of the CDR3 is TGTGCCAGCAGCTTCGGAGCGGGGGCTTACAATGAGCAGTTCTTC.

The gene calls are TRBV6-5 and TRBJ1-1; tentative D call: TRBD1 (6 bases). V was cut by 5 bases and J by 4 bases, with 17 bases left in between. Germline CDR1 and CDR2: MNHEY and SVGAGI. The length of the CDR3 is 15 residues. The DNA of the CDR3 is TGTGCCAGCAGTCCGCCGGGGGGGCCTCGCACTGAAGCTTTCTTT. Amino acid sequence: CASSPPGGPRTEAFF.

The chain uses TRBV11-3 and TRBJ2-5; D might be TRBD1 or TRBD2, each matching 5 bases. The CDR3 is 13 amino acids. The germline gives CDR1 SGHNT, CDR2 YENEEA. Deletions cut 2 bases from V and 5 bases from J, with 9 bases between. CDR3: CASSLRGSETQYF. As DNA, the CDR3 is TGTGCCAGCAGCTTACGGGGCTCGGAGACCCAGTACTTC. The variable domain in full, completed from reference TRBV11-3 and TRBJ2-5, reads EAGVVQSPRYKIIEKKQPVAFWCNPISGHNTLYWYLQNLGQGPELLIRYENEEAVDDSQLPKDRFSAERLKGVDSTLKIQPAELGDSAVYLCASSLRGSETQYFGPGTRLLVL.

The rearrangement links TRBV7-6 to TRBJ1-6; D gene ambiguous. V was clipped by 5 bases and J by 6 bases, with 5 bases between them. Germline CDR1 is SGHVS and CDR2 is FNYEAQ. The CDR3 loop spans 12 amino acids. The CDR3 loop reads CASSPPNSPLHF. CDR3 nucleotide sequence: TGTGCCAGCAGCCCGCCTAATTCACCCCTCCACTTT.

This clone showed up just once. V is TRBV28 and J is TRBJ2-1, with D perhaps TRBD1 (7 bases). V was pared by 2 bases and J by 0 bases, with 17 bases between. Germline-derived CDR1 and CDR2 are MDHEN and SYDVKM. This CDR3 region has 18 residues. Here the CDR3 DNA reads TGTGCCAGCAGTTTAGGGACTTATACAGGGGCCTCCTACAATGAGCAGTTCTTC. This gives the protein CASSLGTYTGASYNEQFF.

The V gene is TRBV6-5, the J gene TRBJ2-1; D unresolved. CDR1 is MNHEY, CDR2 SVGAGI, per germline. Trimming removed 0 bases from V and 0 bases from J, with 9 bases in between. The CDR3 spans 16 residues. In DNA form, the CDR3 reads TGTGCCAGCAGTTACTCGAGAAGGAGCTCCTACAATGAGCAGTTCTTC. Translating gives CASSYSRRSSYNEQFF.

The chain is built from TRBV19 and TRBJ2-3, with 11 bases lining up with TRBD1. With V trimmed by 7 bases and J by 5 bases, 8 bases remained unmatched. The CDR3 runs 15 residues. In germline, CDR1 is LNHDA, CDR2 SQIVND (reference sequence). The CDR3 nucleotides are TGTGCCAGTAACCCGGGACAGGGGGGTGTAGATACGCAGTATTTT. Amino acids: CASNPGQGGVDTQYF.

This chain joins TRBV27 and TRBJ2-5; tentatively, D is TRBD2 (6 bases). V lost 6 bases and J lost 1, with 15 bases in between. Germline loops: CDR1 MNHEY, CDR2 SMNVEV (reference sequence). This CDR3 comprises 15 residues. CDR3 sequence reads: CASRVGGVGQETQYF. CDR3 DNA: TGTGCCAGCAGAGTCGGCGGGGTAGGCCAAGAGACCCAGTACTTC.

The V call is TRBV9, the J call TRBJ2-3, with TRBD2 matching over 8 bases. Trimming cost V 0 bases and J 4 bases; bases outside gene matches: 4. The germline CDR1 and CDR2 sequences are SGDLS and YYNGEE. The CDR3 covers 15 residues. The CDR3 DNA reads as TGTGCCAGCAGCGTAGTAACTAGCGGCGCAGATACGCAGTATTTT. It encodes CASSVVTSGADTQYF.